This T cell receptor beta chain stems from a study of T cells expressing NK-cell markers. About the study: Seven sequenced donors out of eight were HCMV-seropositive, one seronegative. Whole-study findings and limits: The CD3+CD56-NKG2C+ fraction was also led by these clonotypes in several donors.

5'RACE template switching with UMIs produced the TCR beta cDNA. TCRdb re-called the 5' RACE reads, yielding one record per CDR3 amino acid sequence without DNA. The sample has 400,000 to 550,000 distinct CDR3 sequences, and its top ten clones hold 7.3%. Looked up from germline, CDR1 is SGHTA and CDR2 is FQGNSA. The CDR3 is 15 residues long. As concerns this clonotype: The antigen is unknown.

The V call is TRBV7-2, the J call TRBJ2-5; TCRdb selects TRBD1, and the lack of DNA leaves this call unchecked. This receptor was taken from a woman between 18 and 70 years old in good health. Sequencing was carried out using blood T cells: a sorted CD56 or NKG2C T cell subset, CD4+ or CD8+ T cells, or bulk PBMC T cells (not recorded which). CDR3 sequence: CASSLVPPGGETQYF.